This paragraph reports one T cell receptor beta chain. Its antigen is not known. Germline CDR1 ENHRY, CDR2 SYGVKD. With 6 bases clipped from V and 2 bases from J, the junction kept 9 bases outside the gene matches. The CDR3 totals 15 residues. These data come from a study of OX40 agonist ivuxolimab in advanced cancers. Findings and limits, study-wide: In the 0.1 to 3.0 mg/kg range, CD4+ and CD8+ blood T cells had expanded clonally by week 6.

No patient had autoimmune disease or received systemic immunosuppression. On cycle 4 day 1 and cycle 7 day 1, as well as at baseline, blood was sampled. Sequencing was performed with immunoSEQ multiplex PCR; in TCRdb, only in-frame clones are kept and a portion is missing. The sample has roughly 46,000 clones, over 65% seen once. V is TRBV10-3 and J is TRBJ1-1; 7 positions agree with TRBD1. The TCR sequence derives from an adult with an advanced solid tumor such as melanoma, head and neck, liver or kidney cancer. The sequences come from CD4+ or CD8+ T cells sorted from blood, collected in a trial of the OX40 agonist ivuxolimab. The CDR3 DNA follows: TGTGCCATCAGAGACAGGGTTGGGACAAACACTGAAGCTTTCTTT. Its translation is CAIRDRVGTNTEAFF.